This is a list of T cell receptor beta chains from one sample in a study of Graves' ophthalmopathy and Graves' hyperthyroidism. TCRdb redid the calling of the multiplex PCR reads with MiXCR, one entry per CDR3 protein. The sample contains hundreds of thousands of distinct CDR3 sequences, approximately 22% of which appear only once. The sample taken for sequencing was peripheral blood. Source of these receptors: a woman under 30 with stable Graves' hyperthyroidism. Some clones in this sample may be carry-over from other donors' samples. Both conserved end residues are trimmed from each CDR3. Not every row has a clone size; where given, it reads once, few, many or a size class.

j_gene | abundance | v_gene | CDR3aa
TRBJ2-5 | many | TRBV7-3 | ASSLLADQETQY
TRBJ2-5 | once | TRBV2 | ASRNRDQVETQY
TRBJ2-7 | many | TRBV12-3/TRBV12-4 | ASSWSGGAGEQY
TRBJ1-1 | many | TRBV5-1 | ASSLDGWSEAF
TRBJ2-2 | - | TRBV12-3/TRBV12-4 | ASSRSGTGELF
- | - | TRBV9 | ASSVGHTGGLGYT
TRBJ1-1 | once | TRBV9 | ASSVGPSGNTEAF
TRBJ2-5 | many | TRBV11-1 | ASTFSGQQQETQY
TRBJ1-5 | - | TRBV12-3/TRBV12-4 | ASSFGGVNQPQH
TRBJ1-5 | - | TRBV6-2/TRBV6-3 | ASKGPGDNNQPQH
TRBJ1-1 | many | TRBV5-1 | ASRTGKLLPGTEAF
TRBJ2-2 | many | TRBV9 | ASSVGARSNTGELF
TRBJ2-4 | many | TRBV27 | ASSTAQLAKNIKY
TRBJ2-7 | - | TRBV20-1 | SASVRVYEQY
TRBJ1-2 | many | TRBV6-1 | ASSDPHSYT
TRBJ1-2 | many | TRBV6-2/TRBV6-3 | ASSLGTGKGNYGYT
TRBJ1-6 | many | TRBV6-1 | ASSTWNSPLH
TRBJ2-5 | few | TRBV27 | ASSQGGAPGETQY
TRBJ1-1 | - | TRBV12-5 | ASAETGTTEAF
TRBJ2-1 | - | TRBV6-1 | ASSVSGSTDNEQF
TRBJ1-1 | - | TRBV19 | ASFAGGGTEAF
TRBJ2-7 | - | TRBV6-5 | ASSYSAGFSYEQY
TRBJ2-7 | few | TRBV28 | ASSFGGIYEQY
TRBJ2-5 | - | TRBV29-1 | SVEPPGEGTQY
TRBJ1-5 | - | TRBV10-1 | ASSSGTTNQPQH
TRBJ1-1 | - | TRBV6-1 | ASIGIQNTDAF
TRBJ1-1 | - | TRBV19 | ASSISAGLNTEAF
TRBJ1-2 | many | TRBV6-5 | ASSYTTRPKNYGYT
TRBJ1-2 | many | TRBV6-7 | ASPDSNYYGYT
TRBJ1-6 | many | TRBV20-1 | SAYISPGLTNSPLH
TRBJ1-1 | few | TRBV2 | ASRVRVAEAF
TRBJ1-2 | - | TRBV28 | ASSYPGQKTTHYGYT
TRBJ2-7 | many | TRBV12-3/TRBV12-4 | ASSLGPPQQY
TRBJ1-1 | - | TRBV19 | ASSHPTGNTEAF
TRBJ1-2 | many | TRBV30 | AWNQGNYGYT
TRBJ2-7 | many | TRBV7-9 | ASSLAADYEQY
TRBJ1-2 | many | TRBV6-5 | ASSYSYQDGYT
TRBJ1-1 | many | TRBV4-2 | ASSQGLGATNTEAF
TRBJ1-3 | many | TRBV6-5 | ASSSLGTGGGNTIY
TRBJ1-2 | many | TRBV7-9 | ASSPGGANGYT
TRBJ1-1 | few | TRBV5-1 | ASSPVGSNTEAF
TRBJ2-7 | many | TRBV20-1 | SARLTGEARKQY